These 9 T cell receptor beta chains share one sample of origin, sequenced in a study of blood T cell repertoires in COVID-19. Assay used: immunoSEQ multiplex PCR; TCRdb lists only in-frame clones, some missing. Of approximately 350,000 clones listed, about 86% are singletons. Sequenced sample: peripheral blood. Receptors were obtained from a man aged 25 to 40 with active or convalescent COVID-19.

The chain carries TRBV10-2 and TRBJ2-2; the D gene is possibly TRBD2 (6 bases). V was shortened by 0 bases and J by 1 base, with 9 bases between the two germline ends. Germline assignment: CDR1 WSHSY and CDR2 SAAADI. The CDR3 loop spans 16 amino acids. The CDR3 loop is CASSESGAGNTGELFF. CDR3 in DNA: TGCGCCAGCAGTGAGTCGGGAGCGGGGAACACCGGGGAGCTGTTTTTT.

This chain joins TRBV4-1 and TRBJ2-6, with TRBD2 identical over 10 bases. Per the germline V gene, CDR1 is MGHRA and CDR2 is YSYEKL. This CDR3 comprises 17 residues. V lost 4 bases to trimming and J lost 0 bases; unmatched junction nucleotides: 3. CDR3 amino acids: CASSRTSGPSGANVLTF. The DNA for the CDR3 is TGCGCCAGCAGCCGGACTAGCGGCCCCTCTGGGGCCAACGTCCTGACTTTC.

The chain has TRBV9 and TRBJ1-3; D gene uncertain. Germline loops: CDR1 SGDLS, CDR2 YYNGEE. There are 15 residues in the CDR3. Trimming left V 2 bases short and J 0 bases short, with 9 bases between. As DNA, the CDR3 is TGTGCCAGCAGCGTGGTCGGAGGCTCTGGAAACACCATATATTTT. Translating gives CASSVVGGSGNTIYF.

This chain connects TRBV19 to TRBJ2-7; 11 nucleotides agree with TRBD2. With V trimmed by 5 bases and J by 3 bases, 12 bases remained unmatched. CDR1 and CDR2 (germline): LNHDA, SQIVND (reference sequence). This CDR3 region has 17 residues. The CDR3 DNA reads TGTGCCAGTAGTTTCCACCCGGGACTAGCGGACCACTACGAGCAGTACTTC. Its translation is CASSFHPGLADHYEQYF. Using reference TRBV19 and TRBJ2-7 for the parts outside the CDR3, the full variable domain is DGGITQSPKYLFRKEGQNVTLSCEQNLNHDAMYWYRQDPGQGLRLIYYSQIVNDFQKGDIAEGYSVSREKKESFPLTVTSAQKNPTAFYLCASSFHPGLADHYEQYFGPGTRLTVT.

The chain links TRBV6-5 to TRBJ2-7; weak D call: TRBD1 (7 bases). Germline V CDR1 and CDR2: MNHEY, SVGAGI. The CDR3 length is 15 residues. The ends were cut back, 6 bases at V and 0 bases at J, with 15 bases in the middle. DNA for the CDR3: TGTGCCAGCAGGAGCCAGGGGGGAAGCTCCTACGAGCAGTACTTC. It is translated as CASRSQGGSSYEQYF.

V gene TRBV11-2 combines with J gene TRBJ1-1; D call uncertain. The CDR3 consists of 11 residues. Germline CDR1 is SGHAT and CDR2 is FQNNGV. V shed 3 bases and J shed 8 bases, with 7 bases lying between them. The DNA of the CDR3 is TGTGCCAGCAGCTTGTCAGGAGAAGCTTTCTTT. Protein product: CASSLSGEAFF.

The chain employs TRBV5-6 and TRBJ1-1; no definite D call. V dropped 1 base and J dropped 0 bases, with 7 bases sitting between them. Looked up from germline, CDR1 is SGHDT and CDR2 is YYEEEE. The CDR3 covers 14 residues. The chain's CDR3 is CASSLIEVNTEAFF. In nucleotides, the CDR3 is TGTGCCAGCAGCTTGATAGAAGTGAACACTGAAGCTTTCTTT.

Only one count was recorded for this clone. This rearrangement joins TRBV12-5 to TRBJ1-4; 7 bases agree with TRBD1. This CDR3 region has 18 residues. V trimming: 0 bases; J trimming: 4 bases; junction bases outside the gene matches: 11. Germline V gene data show CDR1 as LGHNT and CDR2 as FRNRAP. The CDR3 bases are TGTGCTAGTGGTTTGGTACTTGGTAGAGGGGGCGGTAATGAAAAACTGTTTTTT. Protein: CASGLVLGRGGGNEKLFF.

V is TRBV28 and J is TRBJ1-5, with 8 bases matching TRBD1. The junction had 4 bases not matched to a gene; V was cut back by 5 bases and J by 4 bases. The V gene's germline CDR1 is MDHEN and CDR2 SYDVKM. This CDR3 has 14 amino acids. CDR3 amino acids: CASSPWTGNQPQHF. Here the CDR3 DNA reads TGTGCCAGCAGTCCCTGGACAGGGAATCAGCCCCAGCATTTT.